Shown below are 30 T cell receptor beta chains from a single sample sequenced in a study of blood T cell repertoires in COVID-19. Method: immunoSEQ multiplex PCR; TCRdb's copy keeps in-frame clones and lacks some. This table holds approximately 200,000 clones, around nine tenths found once. Sample: PBMCs or T cells enriched from blood (not recorded which). The receptors stem from a woman aged 30 to 39 who had been exposed to COVID-19.

The chain carries TRBV3-1 (or the pseudogene TRBV3-2) and TRBJ1-1; the D gene is possibly TRBD1 (5 bases). The germline V and J ends were trimmed by 2 bases and 3 bases, with 10 bases remaining between them. Germline CDR1 is LGHDT and CDR2 is YNNKEL (reference sequence). The CDR3 consists of 14 residues. The chain's CDR3 is CASSQRGRDTEAFF. CDR3 DNA: TGTGCCAGCAGCCAAAGGGGAAGGGACACTGAAGCTTTCTTT.

Many counts were recorded for this clone. V and J are TRBV4-2 and TRBJ2-1; D not certain. Germline CDR1 LGHNA, CDR2 YNFKEQ. There are 12 residues in the CDR3. Trimming removed 5 bases at V and 4 bases at J, with 6 bases between. The CDR3 here is CASSGRYNEQFF. The CDR3 bases are TGTGCCAGCAGCGGTAGATACAATGAGCAGTTCTTC.

The V gene is TRBV11-2, the J gene TRBJ1-1; D not certain. Trimming left V 1 base short and J 1 base short, with 13 bases between. The CDR3 length is 16 residues. The V gene's germline CDR1 is SGHAT and CDR2 FQNNGV. CDR3 nucleotides: TGTGCCAGCAGCTTAGTTCGTCAGGTGGGGAACACTGAAGCTTTCTTT. This encodes CASSLVRQVGNTEAFF.

V gene TRBV29-1 combines with J gene TRBJ1-1; the D gene is possibly TRBD1 (6 bases). V was cut by 7 bases and J by 5 bases, with 17 bases left in between. The CDR3 is made up of 13 amino acids. CDR1 and CDR2 from the germline V gene are SQVTM and ANQGSEA. CDR3 sequence: CSAWTAPRTEAFF. As DNA, the CDR3 is TGCAGCGCTTGGACAGCTCCCAGAACTGAAGCTTTCTTT.

The J gene is TRBJ1-2, the V gene TRBV18, with 12 positions matching TRBD1. The CDR3 spans 17 residues. In germline, CDR1 is KGHSH, CDR2 LQKENI. The V and J ends lost 6 bases and 2 bases, in that order; junction bases with no gene match: 10. The CDR3 sequence: CASSLSGTGGINYGYTF. As DNA, the CDR3 is TGTGCCAGCTCGCTATCGGGGACAGGGGGCATAAACTATGGCTACACCTTC.

V and J are TRBV18 and TRBJ2-2, with 15 bases aligning to TRBD2. The CDR3 spans 19 residues. The germline V gene encodes CDR1 KGHSH and CDR2 LQKENI. The ends lost 3 bases at V and 7 bases at J; junction bases unmatched: 12. The CDR3 bases are TGTGCCAGCTCACCGTATTCCGGACTAGCGGGAGGGCCGAACGGGGAGCTGTTTTTT. Protein: CASSPYSGLAGGPNGELFF.

The chain uses TRBV27 and TRBJ2-1; 7 nucleotides line up with TRBD2. V lost 8 bases, J lost 6 bases, and 7 bases stayed unmatched. CDR3 length: 13 residues. Germline CDR1 reads MNHEY; CDR2 reads SMNVEV (reference sequence). CDR3 region: CASGREPRNEQFF. CDR3 DNA sequence: TGTGCCAGCGGGCGGGAGCCACGCAATGAGCAGTTCTTC.

In its sample, this clone was seen a few times. V usage is TRBV6-1 and J usage is TRBJ1-4; D is unclear. V lost 2 bases and J 5 bases, leaving 12 bases between the germline ends. The CDR3 totals 15 residues. Per germline, CDR1 MNHNS and CDR2 SASEGT. The CDR3 loop reads CASSEHLRGNEKLFF. CDR3 in DNA: TGTGCCAGCAGTGAACATCTTAGAGGGAATGAAAAACTGTTTTTT.

The chain employs TRBV28 and TRBJ1-2, with D possibly being TRBD1 (6 bases). The CDR3 has 12 amino acids. The V and J ends lost 11 bases and 8 bases respectively, with 18 bases between them. The germline gives CDR1 MDHEN, CDR2 SYDVKM. The CDR3 region is CARRPGGGGYTF. In DNA, the CDR3 is TGTGCCCGCCGGCCGGGGGGCGGGGGCTACACCTTC.

With respect to this clone: The sample carries other DNA sequences with the same CDR3. This chain uses TRBV5-1 with TRBJ2-5, with D possibly being TRBD2 (6 bases). V was clipped by 1 base and J by 5 bases, with 15 bases between them. The CDR3 has 15 amino acids. Germline CDR1 is SGHRS and CDR2 is YFSETQ. CDR3 nucleotides: TGCGCCAGCAGCTTGAGTTCCGGGAGCGGCGAGACCCAGTACTTC. Residues: CASSLSSGSGETQYF.

This chain's CDR3 is CAWSATGEKLFF. The CDR3 region has the DNA TGTGCCTGGAGTGCGACGGGGGAAAAACTGTTTTTT. The J gene is TRBJ1-4, the V gene TRBV30, with D unclear. V dropped 1 base and J dropped 8 bases, with 8 bases sitting between them. Germline-derived CDR1 and CDR2 are GTSNPN and SVGIG (reference sequence). This CDR3 is 12 amino acids long.

V usage is TRBV11-2 and J usage is TRBJ2-3, with D tentatively TRBD2 (7 bases). CDR1 is SGHAT and CDR2 is FQNNGV in the germline V gene. The CDR3 has 16 residues. Trimming cost V 6 bases and J 4 bases, with 20 bases left between them. For the CDR3, the DNA is TGTGCCAGCAGTCGGCAGGAGGGGGGGGGCGCAGATACGCAGTATTTT. This encodes CASSRQEGGGADTQYF.

In nucleotides, the CDR3 is TGCGCCAGCAGCGGAAGCGGGCTTTCCTACAATGAGCAGTTCTTC. This sequence encodes CASSGSGLSYNEQFF. The V gene is TRBV5-1, the J gene TRBJ2-1; possible D gene TRBD2, 6 bases. Per germline, CDR1 SGHRS and CDR2 YFSETQ. The CDR3 has 15 amino acids. V dropped 4 bases and J dropped 1 base, with 12 bases sitting between them.

This chain joins TRBV30 and TRBJ2-2; the D is unclear. CDR3 size: 18 residues. The germline V gene encodes CDR1 GTSNPN and CDR2 SVGIG (reference sequence). The V gene lost 4 bases and the J gene lost 0 bases, with 21 bases spanning the gap. For the CDR3, the DNA is TGTGCCTGGACTCCTAAGGTAATGAGGTTCGCGAACACCGGGGAGCTGTTTTTT. Translated: CAWTPKVMRFANTGELFF.

The V and J genes are TRBV19 and TRBJ2-5; no firm D call. The CDR3 totals 14 residues. Germline-derived CDR1 and CDR2 are LNHDA and SQIVND (reference sequence). The V end lost 5 bases, the J end lost 5 bases, and 15 bases lay between the germline ends. CDR3 in amino acids: CASSRSVPIETQYF. CDR3 bases: TGTGCCAGTAGTCGGTCGGTGCCGATTGAGACCCAGTACTTC.

This chain links TRBV19 with TRBJ2-1; 11 bases match TRBD1. CDR3 size: 15 residues. The V gene end was trimmed by 5 bases and the J gene end by 2 bases; junction bases not matched to a gene: 2. The germline gives CDR1 LNHDA, CDR2 SQIVND (reference sequence). In DNA, the CDR3 is TGTGCCAGTAGTCTGGACAGGGGGCCCTACAATGAGCAGTTCTTC. Its protein is CASSLDRGPYNEQFF.

The gene calls are TRBV6-5 and TRBJ2-7, with 11 bases that match TRBD2. With 9 bases clipped from V and 6 bases from J, the junction kept 7 bases outside the gene matches. The CDR3 sequence is 13 residues long. Looked up from germline, CDR1 is MNHEY and CDR2 is SVGAGI. CDR3 protein: CASSPSGRLEQYF. The DNA of the CDR3 is TGTGCCAGTTCTCCTAGCGGGAGGCTCGAGCAGTACTTC.

This chain uses TRBV19 with TRBJ2-7; possible D gene TRBD2, 6 bases. The CDR3 consists of 15 residues. Trimming removed 1 base from V and 2 bases from J, with 12 bases in between. Germline V CDR1 and CDR2: LNHDA, SQIVND (reference sequence). The CDR3 DNA is TGTGCCAGTAGTATAGCCGCGGGGAGTACCTACGAGCAGTACTTC. Its protein product is CASSIAAGSTYEQYF.

The chain is built from TRBV9 and TRBJ1-1; no firm D call. Trimming pared 3 bases from V and 1 base from J, leaving 7 bases between. CDR3 size: 13 residues. Germline values: CDR1 SGDLS, CDR2 YYNGEE. The CDR3 spells CASSGDKNTEAFF. The CDR3 DNA sequence: TGTGCCAGCAGCGGTGACAAGAACACTGAAGCTTTCTTT.

J is TRBJ1-1 and V is TRBV12-3 or TRBV12-4, with a tentative D call TRBD1 (6 bases). Trimming cost V 7 bases and J 5 bases, with 11 bases left between them. The CDR3 totals 12 residues. CDR3: CASNYRVTEAFF. CDR3 bases: TGTGCCAGCAATTACAGGGTGACTGAAGCTTTCTTT.

This chain connects TRBV5-1 to TRBJ2-3, with 8 bases fitting TRBD2. Unmatched junction bases numbered 6, after V lost 8 bases and J lost 1 base. The germline V gene encodes CDR1 SGHRS and CDR2 YFSETQ. The CDR3 runs to 14 residues. The CDR3 nucleotides are TGCGCCAGTAGACTAGCGTATGGCACAGATACGCAGTATTTT. The encoded protein is CASRLAYGTDTQYF.

The rearrangement joins TRBV7-9 to TRBJ2-3, with D uncertain. This CDR3 has 15 amino acids. Germline lookup yields CDR1 SEHNR and CDR2 FQNEAQ (reference sequence). V lost 2 bases and J 2 bases, leaving 11 bases between the germline ends. The CDR3 region is CASSLLAHPTDTQYF. CDR3 DNA sequence: TGTGCCAGCAGCTTATTAGCCCATCCCACAGATACGCAGTATTTT.

This clone was seen a few times. The chain joins TRBV19 to TRBJ2-7, with 13 nucleotides matching TRBD2. The CDR3 is made up of 15 amino acids. From germline, CDR1 is LNHDA and CDR2 SQIVND (reference sequence). The V and J ends lost 6 bases and 0 bases, in that order; junction bases with no gene match: 2. CDR3 region: CASSRTSGSSYEQYF. In DNA, the CDR3 is TGTGCCAGTAGCCGGACTAGCGGGAGCTCCTACGAGCAGTACTTC.

The DNA for the CDR3 is TGTGCCAGCAGCGTGGACAGGGTGAACACTGAAGCTTTCTTT. Residues: CASSVDRVNTEAFF. The chain carries TRBV11-2 and TRBJ1-1, with 8 bases aligning to TRBD1. Germline CDR1 reads SGHAT; CDR2 reads FQNNGV. The CDR3 totals 14 residues. Germline trimming cut 5 bases from V and 0 bases from J; bases unmatched to any gene: 2.

This chain joins TRBV20-1 and TRBJ2-7, with 9 bases fitting TRBD1. The V and J ends lost 3 bases and 3 bases, in that order; junction bases with no gene match: 18. Germline V gene lookup returns CDR1 DFQATT and CDR2 SNEGSKA (reference sequence). The CDR3 extends over 18 amino acids. The chain's CDR3 is CSASGIGQGSWGDYEQYF. The CDR3 bases are TGCAGTGCTAGTGGAATAGGACAGGGGTCGTGGGGCGACTACGAGCAGTACTTC.

The chain has TRBV19 and TRBJ2-1; 14 bases are a match to TRBD2. The CDR3 has 17 amino acids. Germline CDR1 LNHDA, CDR2 SQIVND (reference sequence). Unmatched junction bases numbered 3, after V lost 4 bases and J lost 1 base. The CDR3 protein is CASSKGTSGRSYNEQFF. The CDR3 DNA reads as TGTGCCAGTAGTAAGGGGACTAGCGGGAGATCCTACAATGAGCAGTTCTTC. The full variable domain, rest sourced from reference TRBV19 and TRBJ2-1, is DGGITQSPKYLFRKEGQNVTLSCEQNLNHDAMYWYRQDPGQGLRLIYYSQIVNDFQKGDIAEGYSVSREKKESFPLTVTSAQKNPTAFYLCASSKGTSGRSYNEQFFGPGTRLTVL.

This clone was seen only once. The CDR3 DNA reads as TGTGCCAGCAGTCCCGGGACAGGAGGCAATCAGCCCCAGCATTTT. Translating gives CASSPGTGGNQPQHF. The V call is TRBV6-5, the J call TRBJ1-5; 8 positions agree with TRBD1. V lost 5 bases and J lost 2; bases outside the gene matches: 5. CDR1 and CDR2 (germline): MNHEY, SVGAGI. CDR3 length: 15 amino acids.

In its sample, this clone was seen once. The V call is TRBV19, the J call TRBJ1-5, with D perhaps matching TRBD1 (5 bases). This CDR3 comprises 16 residues. Germline V lookup: CDR1 LNHDA, CDR2 SQIVND (reference sequence). Trimming took 3 bases from V and 5 from J, leaving 17 bases between them. CDR3: CASSIRWGGLYQPQHF. Written as DNA, the CDR3 is TGTGCCAGTAGTATTCGGTGGGGGGGACTATATCAGCCCCAGCATTTT.

DNA of the CDR3: TGTGCCAGCAGCTTCCGGACAGGTCAAGAGACCCAGTACTTC. It is translated as CASSFRTGQETQYF. The chain has TRBV7-9 and TRBJ2-5; TRBD1 aligns across 7 bases. The CDR3 consists of 14 residues. With V trimmed by 3 bases and J by 2 bases, 3 bases remained unmatched. In germline, CDR1 is SEHNR, CDR2 FQNEAQ (reference sequence).

This clone was detected a few times. The V and J genes are TRBV10-1 and TRBJ1-5, with a possible D match to TRBD1 (5 bases). With 7 bases removed from V and 7 bases from J, the gap between germline ends came to 11 bases. The germline V gene encodes CDR1 WNHNN and CDR2 SYGVQD (reference sequence). The CDR3 totals 12 residues. The CDR3 here is CASTGVRQPQHF. The CDR3 nucleotides read TGCGCCAGCACGGGGGTTCGGCAGCCCCAGCATTTT.